The 32 T cell receptor beta chains reported below all come from one sample, sequenced in a study of blood T cells in healthy people across ages. It was with a sample-barcoded 5' primer and a J-beta primer mix that a second PCR of about 6 to 12 cycles was run. MiXCR, applied by TCRdb to the 5' RACE reads, yields one record per CDR3 protein. The sample lists 1.2 million to 1.5 million distinct CDR3 sequences, 59% occurring once. The specimen sequenced was blood. The receptors derive from a young man in good health.

This sequence joins TRBV10-3 and TRBJ2-1; 7 bases align to TRBD1. CDR1 is ENHRY and CDR2 is SYGVKD in the germline V gene. J gave up 2 bases and V 11 bases, and 6 bases lay outside the gene matches. This CDR3 region has 13 residues. As DNA, the CDR3 is TGTGCCCACGGACAGGATCCCTACAATGAGCAGTTCTTC. It is translated as CAHGQDPYNEQFF.

This chain connects TRBV4-1 to TRBJ1-5; 7 bases are a match to TRBD1. The CDR3 runs to 17 residues. Unmatched junction bases numbered 6, after V lost 1 base and J lost 0 bases. Germline V lookup: CDR1 MGHRA, CDR2 YSYEKL. Here the CDR3 DNA reads TGCGCCAGCAGCCAAGGAGGGGGCGGCGGTAGCAATCAGCCCCAGCATTTT. This translates into CASSQGGGGGSNQPQHF.

This clonotype was seen more than once but under ten times. The rearrangement joins TRBV4-3 to TRBJ2-1; maybe TRBD1 (6 bases). The CDR3 contains 14 residues. Trimming took off 0 bases at V and 9 bases at J, with 12 bases between the two ends. Germline V lookup: CDR1 LGHNA, CDR2 YSLEER. CDR3 DNA sequence: TGCGCCAGCAGCCAAGAGACACAGGGAAGTGAGCAGTTCTTC. Amino acid sequence: CASSQETQGSEQFF.

In this sample, this clonotype turned up a few times. The rearrangement joins TRBV6-5 to TRBJ2-1; D perhaps matches TRBD1 (6 bases). The CDR3 length is 13 residues. The V end lost 6 bases, the J end lost 5 bases, and 11 bases lay between the germline ends. The germline V gene encodes CDR1 MNHEY and CDR2 SVGAGI. As DNA, the CDR3 is TGTGCCAGCAGGGGGGCGAGAAACAATGAGCAGTTCTTC. This codes for CASRGARNNEQFF.

The V gene is TRBV7-2, the J gene TRBJ2-1; no clear D. Judging by the DNA end, TRBJ2-7 fits better; the J call may be wrong. This CDR3 is 17 amino acids long. Germline assignment: CDR1 SGHTA and CDR2 FQGNSA. In DNA form, the CDR3 reads TGTGCCAGCAGCCCAGCCGGCGTTCCGGGTCTTAACAATGAGCAGTACTTC. Residues: CASSPAGVPGLNNEQYF.

This chain connects TRBV6-1 to TRBJ2-7, with 14 nucleotides matching TRBD2. The germline V gene has CDR1 MNHNS and CDR2 SASEGT. Trimming at V came to 7 bases and at J to 0 bases, leaving 8 bases not matched to a gene. The CDR3 has 17 amino acids. DNA for the CDR3: TGTGCCAGCACTGGACTAGCGGGAGGCCGCTCCTCCTACGAGCAGTACTTC. It yields the protein CASTGLAGGRSSYEQYF.

This clonotype was found a few times. V gene TRBV28 combines with J gene TRBJ1-1, with a tentative D call TRBD1 (6 bases). V was trimmed by 4 bases and J by 5 bases, leaving 14 bases between them. Germline V gene lookup returns CDR1 MDHEN and CDR2 SYDVKM. The CDR3 runs 14 residues. The chain's CDR3 is CASSWGAAPTEAFF. The DNA of the CDR3 is TGTGCCAGCAGTTGGGGGGCCGCACCAACTGAAGCTTTCTTT.

The chain couples TRBV11-1 to TRBJ2-1; D is perhaps TRBD1 or TRBD2 (5 bases each). Germline CDR1 and CDR2: SGHAT and FQDESV (reference sequence). The length of the CDR3 is 14 residues. Trimming left V 8 bases short and J 7 bases short, with 18 bases between. CDR3 loop: CASVAGTLGNEQFF. CDR3 in DNA: TGTGCCAGCGTCGCCGGGACCCTAGGAAATGAGCAGTTCTTC.

The V call is TRBV7-9, the J call TRBJ2-7; 11 nucleotides align to TRBD2. Unmatched junction bases numbered 9, after V lost 5 bases and J lost 3 bases. The CDR3 contains 16 residues. Germline V gene lookup returns CDR1 SEHNR and CDR2 FQNEAQ (reference sequence). Written as DNA, the CDR3 is TGTGCCAGCAGCGCCGTTGAGACTAGCGGGGACTACGAGCAGTACTTC. Amino acids: CASSAVETSGDYEQYF.

The gene calls are TRBV4-1 and TRBJ2-2; D gene uncertain. The CDR3 has 11 amino acids. V was cut by 2 bases and J by 10 bases, with 5 bases left in between. Per the germline V gene, CDR1 is MGHRA and CDR2 is YSYEKL. CDR3 in DNA: TGCGCCAGCAGCCAATTTCAGGAGCTGTTTTTT. Translation gives CASSQFQELFF.

The rearrangement links TRBV12-3 or TRBV12-4 to TRBJ1-2; 8 bases match TRBD1. The CDR3 length is 17 residues. With V trimmed by 5 bases and J by 3 bases, 14 bases remained unmatched. CDR3 region: CASSPGGGPSFYYGYTF. The DNA for the CDR3 is TGTGCCAGCAGTCCAGGGGGCGGGCCCTCCTTCTACTATGGCTACACCTTC.

The chain carries TRBV4-2 and TRBJ1-4; tentative D call: TRBD1 (5 bases). Germline assignment: CDR1 LGHNA and CDR2 YNFKEQ. Trimming took off 1 base at V and 8 bases at J, with 17 bases between the two ends. This CDR3 spans 16 amino acids. The CDR3 spells CASSQVGPPAMEKLFF. DNA of the CDR3: TGTGCCAGCAGCCAAGTGGGGCCCCCGGCAATGGAAAAACTGTTTTTT.

V gene TRBV20-1 combines with J gene TRBJ2-7; 9 bases match TRBD2. The germline V gene encodes CDR1 DFQATT and CDR2 SNEGSKA (reference sequence). Trimming removed 6 bases from V and 3 bases from J; junction bases left unmatched: 3. The CDR3 runs 12 residues. For the CDR3, the DNA is TGCAGTGCGGGGCGGGGGGGCTACGAGCAGTACTTC. It is translated as CSAGRGGYEQYF.

The table lists this clonotype with a count of one. The J gene is TRBJ2-7, the V gene TRBV18; unclear D gene. Germline V lookup: CDR1 KGHSH, CDR2 LQKENI. The CDR3 is 13 residues long. Trimming cost V 0 bases and J 11 bases, with 14 bases left between them. CDR3 loop: CASSPPDARIEYF. The CDR3 DNA sequence: TGTGCCAGCTCACCACCGGATGCGAGAATAGAGTACTTC.

This clonotype was seen more than once but under ten times. This sequence joins TRBV4-2 and TRBJ2-7; no reliable D call. Germline V CDR1 and CDR2: LGHNA, YNFKEQ. The V end was cut by 0 bases, the J end by 2 bases, with 8 bases between. The CDR3 spans 14 residues. For the CDR3, the DNA is TGTGCCAGCAGCCAAGATTACACGGCCTACGAGCAGTACTTC. Protein product: CASSQDYTAYEQYF.

This rearrangement joins TRBV5-1 to TRBJ2-3; no clear D. Looked up from germline, CDR1 is SGHRS and CDR2 is YFSETQ. V dropped 0 bases and J dropped 5 bases, with 4 bases sitting between them. The CDR3 contains 12 residues. The CDR3 reads CASSLERDTQYF. DNA of the CDR3: TGCGCCAGCAGCTTGGAAAGAGATACGCAGTATTTT.

This clonotype was seen just once. Compared with germline, one end of the junction differs, possibly owing to a read error. The chain carries TRBV20-1 and TRBJ1-2; unclear D gene. Germline V lookup: CDR1 DFQATT, CDR2 SNEGSKA (reference sequence). This CDR3 is 14 amino acids long. CDR3 amino acids: CNALDSTPSYGYTF. In DNA form, the CDR3 reads TGCAATGCTCTGGACTCCACGCCCTCCTATGGCTACACCTTC.

This clonotype was recorded a few times. The rearrangement uses TRBV6-5 and TRBJ2-3, with TRBD2 matching 7 bases. CDR1 is MNHEY, CDR2 SVGAGI, per germline. Germline trimming cut 5 bases from V and 6 bases from J; bases unmatched to any gene: 8. The CDR3 is 14 amino acids. The CDR3 spells CASSDGTNTDTQYF. CDR3 nucleotides: TGTGCCAGCAGTGACGGGACTAACACGGATACGCAGTATTTT.

The gene calls are TRBV4-3 and TRBJ2-1; the match to TRBD2 covers 14 bases. This CDR3 has 17 residues. V lost 0 bases, J lost 7 bases, and 5 bases stayed unmatched. The germline V gene encodes CDR1 LGHNA and CDR2 YSLEER. The CDR3 DNA sequence: TGCGCCAGCAGCCAAGAGGGGACTAGCGGGGGAAGAAATGAGCAGTTCTTC. Translating gives CASSQEGTSGGRNEQFF.

V is TRBV4-3 and J is TRBJ2-3; D unclear. The CDR3 is 16 residues long. V lost 0 bases to trimming and J lost 2 bases, with 12 bases between them. The V gene's germline CDR1 is LGHNA and CDR2 YSLEER. This CDR3 reads CASSQDLGRSTDTQYF. The DNA for the CDR3 is TGCGCCAGCAGCCAAGATCTGGGCAGATCCACAGATACGCAGTATTTT.

The chain uses TRBV20-1 and TRBJ1-2; TRBD1 is a possible D gene (6 bases). This CDR3 spans 15 amino acids. Trimming took 6 bases from V and 3 from J, leaving 20 bases between them. Germline V gene sequence: CDR1 DFQATT, CDR2 SNEGSKA (reference sequence). CDR3 nucleotide sequence: TGCAGTGCCCGCGTCGGGACAAGAAATTACTATGGCTACACCTTC. Translating gives CSARVGTRNYYGYTF.

The V call is TRBV3-1, the J call TRBJ2-1; 11 positions match TRBD2. V lost 4 bases to trimming and J lost 7 bases; unmatched junction nucleotides: 6. Germline values: CDR1 LGHDT, CDR2 YNNKEL (reference sequence). This CDR3 has 15 residues. The CDR3 DNA reads as TGTGCCAGCAGCCGTCGGTGGACTAGCGGGAATGAGCAGTTCTTC. Translated: CASSRRWTSGNEQFF.

The rearrangement links TRBV6-1 to TRBJ1-5, with unresolved D. Deletions cut 0 bases from V and 8 bases from J, with 11 bases between. The CDR3 length is 14 residues. Germline loops: CDR1 MNHNS, CDR2 SASEGT. As DNA, the CDR3 is TGTGCCAGCAGTGAAGCCCCGGTCTTGAAGCCCCAGCATTTT. It encodes CASSEAPVLKPQHF.

This chain connects TRBV4-1 to TRBJ2-2; 8 bases are shared with TRBD2. The CDR3 contains 15 residues. After removal of 2 bases from V and 7 bases from J, the junction contained 6 bases not matched to a gene. CDR1 and CDR2 from the germline V gene are MGHRA and YSYEKL. The CDR3 DNA is TGCGCCAGCAGCCAAACCGGGACTAGTATCGGGGAGCTGTTTTTT. Its protein product is CASSQTGTSIGELFF.

The chain combines TRBV4-3 with TRBJ2-3; the D gene is possibly TRBD2 (6 bases). Trimming shortened V by 0 bases and J by 3 bases, and 16 bases separated the two germline ends. Germline V CDR1 and CDR2: LGHNA, YSLEER. The length of the CDR3 is 17 residues. CDR3 sequence: CASSQDLEGSGTDTQYF. DNA for the CDR3: TGCGCCAGCAGCCAAGATTTGGAGGGATCGGGAACAGATACGCAGTATTTT.

This chain connects TRBV20-1 to TRBJ2-5; 7 bases align to TRBD1. The CDR3 is 12 amino acids. CDR1 is DFQATT, CDR2 SNEGSKA, per germline (reference sequence). V lost 3 bases, J lost 7 bases, and 5 bases stayed unmatched. The CDR3 nucleotides are TGCAGTGCTAGGCGACAGGGTCGGACCCAGTACTTC. Translated, it gives CSARRQGRTQYF.

The J gene is TRBJ2-7, the V gene TRBV29-1; D not resolved. CDR1 and CDR2 from the germline V gene are SQVTM and ANQGSEA. V gave up 4 bases and J gave up 5 bases, with 18 bases separating them. The CDR3 totals 14 residues. The DNA of the CDR3 is TGCAGCGTTGTAGACGATGAAGGGAACGACGAGCAGTACTTC. Protein sequence: CSVVDDEGNDEQYF.

This rearrangement joins TRBV20-1 to TRBJ2-1, with D possibly called TRBD1 or TRBD2 (6 bases each). Germline CDR1 is DFQATT and CDR2 is SNEGSKA (reference sequence). The CDR3 contains 17 residues. V lost 3 bases, J lost 3 bases, and 21 bases lay in between. Written as DNA, the CDR3 is TGCAGTGCTAGGGATTTTCGAGGGGGGCGGGACTACAATGAGCAGTTCTTC. Translation gives CSARDFRGGRDYNEQFF.

The rearrangement uses TRBV12-3 or TRBV12-4 and TRBJ2-1; 9 bases match TRBD2. The V and J ends lost 6 bases and 6 bases, in that order; junction bases with no gene match: 12. The CDR3 has 16 residues. As DNA, the CDR3 is TGTGCCAGCAGCTTCCTGACTAGCGGTTGGACCAATGAGCAGTTCTTC. It yields the protein CASSFLTSGWTNEQFF.

This clonotype was seen only once. The chain is built from TRBV6-2 or TRBV6-3 and TRBJ2-4; TRBD1 is a possible D gene (6 bases). Matching the DNA end better, TRBJ2-5 makes the J call doubtful. This CDR3 spans 15 amino acids. The germline V gene encodes CDR1 MNHEY and CDR2 SVGEGT. CDR3 nucleotide sequence: TGTGCCAGCAGCCCCGTACAGGGCGCCGGCGAGACCCAGTACTTC. This encodes CASSPVQGAGETQYF.

This clonotype has only a few counts. This sequence joins TRBV20-1 and TRBJ2-5, with D perhaps matching TRBD1 (6 bases). The CDR3 runs to 15 residues. The V gene's germline CDR1 is DFQATT and CDR2 SNEGSKA (reference sequence). V was trimmed by 5 bases and J by 0 bases, leaving 16 bases between them. The CDR3 region is CSAHSQGLYQETQYF. CDR3 sequence (DNA): TGCAGTGCTCACTCACAGGGTTTATACCAAGAGACCCAGTACTTC.

As regards this clonotype: One end of the junction is discordant with germline, which a read error may explain. The CDR3 sequence is CGVVVARGAEAFF. In DNA form, the CDR3 reads TGCGGCGTCGTTGTGGCGCGGGGTGCTGAAGCTTTCTTT. This sequence joins TRBV29-1 and TRBJ1-1, with D hard to call. Germline values: CDR1 SQVTM, CDR2 ANQGSEA. The CDR3 sequence is 13 residues long.